The sequence of this T cell receptor beta chain was determined in a study of Ad26.COV2.S vaccination and SARS-CoV-2 variants. Overall study context: The trial was COV1001 and the donor's arm was Ad26.COV2.S. Ad26.COV2.S shots went into the muscle once or twice, 56 days apart.

With regard to this clone: Its antigen remains unknown.

General study points: There was reportedly substantial breadth in spike-specific CD8+ and CD4+ T cell responses after vaccination.

Documented treatment: 15 to 20 received Ad26.COV2.S at low or high dose, single or two shots; about 5 received placebo; per-sample allocation not given. On day 63 after the first injection, vaccine and placebo recipients gave samples. Based in Boston, the donor was an adult of 18-55 years. Assay used: immunoSEQ multiplex PCR; TCRdb lists only in-frame clones, some missing. The table shows about 440,000 clones, with 90% occurring only once. There are 15 residues in the CDR3. Unmatched junction bases numbered 9, after V lost 4 bases and J lost 3 bases. The germline gives CDR1 SGHTA, CDR2 FQGNSA. The V and J genes are TRBV7-2 and TRBJ2-7; the match to TRBD1 covers 7 bases. This TCR was sampled from a person between 18 and 65 years old who received the Ad26.COV2.S COVID-19 vaccine or a placebo. Sequences were derived from peripheral blood, sampled in a trial of Ad26.COV2.S vaccine versus placebo. The CDR3 bases are TGTGCCAGCAGCTACTGGGACAGATCAAACTACGAGCAGTACTTC. Translated, it gives CASSYWDRSNYEQYF.